This T cell receptor beta chain was sequenced for a study of shared clonotypes between healthy human individuals. Across the study: The study used three CD4 naive, three CD4 memory, two CD8 naive and one CD8 memory plate per donor.

V lost 3 bases to trimming and J lost 3 bases; unmatched junction nucleotides: 8. The CDR3 consists of 17 residues. From germline, CDR1 is SEHNR and CDR2 FQNEAQ (reference sequence). It was across several immunoSEQ plates that each subset's genomic DNA was evenly split. Data came from immunoSEQ multiplex PCR; TCRdb stores just in-frame clones and leaves some out. The sample carries about 320,000 clones, around 86% recorded once. Specimen: memory CD8+ T cells sorted from blood. The subset is: CD45RO+ cells pooled with CCR7-negative TemRA cells. This chain joins TRBV7-9 and TRBJ2-2; 9 nucleotides line up with TRBD1. This TCR derives from a young man in good health. The chain's CDR3 is CASSFPSGQGDTGELFF. CDR3 nucleotides: TGTGCCAGCAGCTTTCCCTCGGGACAGGGTGACACCGGGGAGCTGTTTTTT.